The TCR beta chain described here comes from a study of T cell clones after liver transplantation. Study-wide background: HCV positivity affected three of eight recipients; the rest lacked autoimmune or viral indications.

General study findings and limits: Low donor cell numbers restricted donor-reactive repertoire measurement in two subjects. Compared with third party-reactive sequences, donor-reactive ones declined more, independent of withdrawal success. In most of the 8 subjects, circulating graft-donor-reactive CD4 TCRbeta sequences fell significantly after transplant.

As to this clone: Its target is unknown.

Sequencing was performed with immunoSEQ multiplex PCR; in TCRdb, only in-frame clones are kept and a portion is missing. The sample lists tens of thousands of clones, 80% occurring once. This clonotype originated in a human patient who received a liver transplant. Some T cells here may be from the graft donor. The sample was CD4+ T cells from blood, taken 12 months after liver transplant.

The CDR3 bases are TGTGCCAGCAGTTTCCTGACTAGCGGGAGGGCCTCGGTCTTCGCAGATACGCAGTATTTT. As protein: CASSFLTSGRASVFADTQYF. The chain is built from TRBV27 and TRBJ2-3, with 14 bases aligning to TRBD2. The CDR3 has 20 residues. The germline V gene encodes CDR1 MNHEY and CDR2 SMNVEV (reference sequence). Trimming cost V 3 bases and J 4 bases; bases outside gene matches: 15.